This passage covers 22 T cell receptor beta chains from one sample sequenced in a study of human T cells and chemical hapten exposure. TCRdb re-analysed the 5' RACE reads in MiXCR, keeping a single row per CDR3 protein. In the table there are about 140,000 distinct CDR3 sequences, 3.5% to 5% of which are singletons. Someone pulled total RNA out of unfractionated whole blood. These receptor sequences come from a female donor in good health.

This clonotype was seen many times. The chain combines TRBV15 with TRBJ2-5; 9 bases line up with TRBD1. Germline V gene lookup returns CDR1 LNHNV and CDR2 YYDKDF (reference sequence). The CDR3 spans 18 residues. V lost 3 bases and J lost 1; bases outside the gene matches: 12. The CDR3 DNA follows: TGTGCCACCAGCAGGGAAATACCGGGACAGGGATTCCAAGAGACCCAGTACTTC. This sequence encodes CATSREIPGQGFQETQYF. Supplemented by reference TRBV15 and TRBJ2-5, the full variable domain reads DAMVIQNPRYQVTQFGKPVTLSCSQTLNHNVMYWYQQKSSQAPKLLFHYYDKDFNNEADTPDNFQSRRPNTSFCFLDIRSPGLGDTAMYLCATSREIPGQGFQETQYFGPGTRLLVL.

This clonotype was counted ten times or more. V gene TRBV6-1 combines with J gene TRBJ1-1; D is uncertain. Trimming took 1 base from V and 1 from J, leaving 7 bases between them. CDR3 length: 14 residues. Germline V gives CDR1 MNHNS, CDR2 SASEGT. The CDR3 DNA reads TGTGCCAGCAGTGAAGAGGTCCCGAACACTGAAGCTTTCTTT. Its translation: CASSEEVPNTEAFF.

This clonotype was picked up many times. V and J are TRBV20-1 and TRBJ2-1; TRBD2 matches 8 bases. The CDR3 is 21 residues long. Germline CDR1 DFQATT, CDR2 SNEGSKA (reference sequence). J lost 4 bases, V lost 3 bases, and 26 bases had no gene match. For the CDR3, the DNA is TGCAGTGCTAGTTCAGCAGTCGAGGTCCAGGGAGGCGGGGGGATTTACAATGAGCAGTTCTTC. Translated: CSASSAVEVQGGGGIYNEQFF.

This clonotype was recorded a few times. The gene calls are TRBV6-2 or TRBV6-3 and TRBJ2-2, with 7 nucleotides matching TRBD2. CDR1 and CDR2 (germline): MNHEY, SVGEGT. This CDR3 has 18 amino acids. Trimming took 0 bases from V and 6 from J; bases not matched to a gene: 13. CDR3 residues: CASSYSKFGLVGAGELFF. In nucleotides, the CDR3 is TGTGCCAGCAGTTACTCGAAATTTGGACTAGTTGGGGCCGGGGAGCTGTTTTTT.

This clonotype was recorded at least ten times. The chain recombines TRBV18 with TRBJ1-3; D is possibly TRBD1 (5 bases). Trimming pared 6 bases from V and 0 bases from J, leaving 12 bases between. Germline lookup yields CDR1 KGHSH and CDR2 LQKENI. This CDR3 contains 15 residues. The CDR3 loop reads CASSRGADSGNTIYF. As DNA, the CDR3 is TGTGCCAGCTCCCGTGGGGCCGACTCTGGAAACACCATATATTTT.

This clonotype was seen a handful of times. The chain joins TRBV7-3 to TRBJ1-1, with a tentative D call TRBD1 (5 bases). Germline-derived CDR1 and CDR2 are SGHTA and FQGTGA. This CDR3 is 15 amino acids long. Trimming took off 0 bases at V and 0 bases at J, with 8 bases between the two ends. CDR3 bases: TGTGCCAGCAGCTTAACAAGGGGAATGAACACTGAAGCTTTCTTT. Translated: CASSLTRGMNTEAFF.

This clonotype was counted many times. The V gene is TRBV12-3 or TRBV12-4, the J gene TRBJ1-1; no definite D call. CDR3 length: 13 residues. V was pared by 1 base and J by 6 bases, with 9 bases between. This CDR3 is CASSLGGRAEAFF. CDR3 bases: TGTGCCAGCAGTTTAGGGGGTAGGGCTGAAGCTTTCTTT.

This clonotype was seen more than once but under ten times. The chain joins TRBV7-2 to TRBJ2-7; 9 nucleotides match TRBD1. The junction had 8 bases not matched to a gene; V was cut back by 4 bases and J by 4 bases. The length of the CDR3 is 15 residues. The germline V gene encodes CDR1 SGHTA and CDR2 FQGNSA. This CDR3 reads CASSYTAGTGYEQYF. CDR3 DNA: TGTGCCAGCAGCTACACGGCGGGGACAGGGTACGAGCAGTACTTC. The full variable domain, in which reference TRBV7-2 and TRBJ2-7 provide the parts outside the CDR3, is GAGVSQSPSNKVTEKGKDVELRCDPISGHTALYWYRQSLGQGLEFLIYFQGNSAPDKSGLPSDRFSAERTGGSVSTLTIQRTQQEDSAVYLCASSYTAGTGYEQYFGPGTRLTVT.

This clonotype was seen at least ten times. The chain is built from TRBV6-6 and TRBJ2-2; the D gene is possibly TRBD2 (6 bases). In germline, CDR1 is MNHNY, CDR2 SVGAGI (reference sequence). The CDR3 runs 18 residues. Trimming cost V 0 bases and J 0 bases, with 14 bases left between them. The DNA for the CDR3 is TGTGCCAGCAGTTACTCAATGGGTCCGGGGGCGAACACCGGGGAGCTGTTTTTT. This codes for CASSYSMGPGANTGELFF.

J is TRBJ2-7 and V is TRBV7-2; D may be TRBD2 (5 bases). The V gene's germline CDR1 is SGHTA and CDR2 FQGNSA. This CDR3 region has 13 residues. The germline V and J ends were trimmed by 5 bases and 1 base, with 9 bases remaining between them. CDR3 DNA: TGTGCCAGCAGCCGACCGGGGTCCTACGAGCAGTACTTC. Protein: CASSRPGSYEQYF.

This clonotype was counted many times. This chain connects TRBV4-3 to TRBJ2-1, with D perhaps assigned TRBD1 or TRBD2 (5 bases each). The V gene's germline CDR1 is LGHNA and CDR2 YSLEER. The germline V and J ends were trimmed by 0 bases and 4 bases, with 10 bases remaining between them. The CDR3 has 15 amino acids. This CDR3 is CASSQEDGGYNEQFF. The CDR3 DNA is TGCGCCAGCAGCCAAGAGGATGGGGGATACAATGAGCAGTTCTTC.

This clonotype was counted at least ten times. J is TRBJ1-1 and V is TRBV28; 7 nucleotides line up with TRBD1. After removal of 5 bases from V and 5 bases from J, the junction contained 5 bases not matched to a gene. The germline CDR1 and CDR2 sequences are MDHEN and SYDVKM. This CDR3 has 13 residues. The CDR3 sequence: CASSPTGLTEAFF. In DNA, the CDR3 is TGTGCCAGCAGTCCGACAGGGTTGACTGAAGCTTTCTTT.

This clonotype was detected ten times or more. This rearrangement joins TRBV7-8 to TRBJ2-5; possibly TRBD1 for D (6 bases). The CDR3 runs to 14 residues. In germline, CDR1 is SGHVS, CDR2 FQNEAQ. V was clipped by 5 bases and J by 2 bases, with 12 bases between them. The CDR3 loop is CASSTRTVQETQYF. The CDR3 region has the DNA TGTGCCAGCAGCACCCGGACAGTTCAAGAGACCCAGTACTTC.

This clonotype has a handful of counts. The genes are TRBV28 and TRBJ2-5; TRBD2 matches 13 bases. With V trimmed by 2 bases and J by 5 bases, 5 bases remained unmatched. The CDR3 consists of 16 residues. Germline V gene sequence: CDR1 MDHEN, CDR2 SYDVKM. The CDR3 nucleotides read TGTGCCAGCAGTTTAGCGACTAGCGGGGGGCTGGAGACCCAGTACTTC. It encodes CASSLATSGGLETQYF.

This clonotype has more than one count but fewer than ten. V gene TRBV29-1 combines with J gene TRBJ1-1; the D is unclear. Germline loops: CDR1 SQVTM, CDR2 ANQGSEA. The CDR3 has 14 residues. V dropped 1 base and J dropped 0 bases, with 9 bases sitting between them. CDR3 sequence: CSVEVPVMNTEAFF. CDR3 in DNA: TGCAGCGTTGAAGTACCAGTTATGAACACTGAAGCTTTCTTT.

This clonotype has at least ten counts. The CDR3 region has the DNA TGCAGTCAAAATAGCGGGGGGTTCCAAGAGACCCAGTACTTC. As protein: CSQNSGGFQETQYF. The chain employs TRBV20-1 and TRBJ2-5; 10 bases fit TRBD2. V lost 8 bases, J lost 1 base, and 7 bases stayed unmatched. Looked up from germline, CDR1 is DFQATT and CDR2 is SNEGSKA (reference sequence). The CDR3 has 14 amino acids.

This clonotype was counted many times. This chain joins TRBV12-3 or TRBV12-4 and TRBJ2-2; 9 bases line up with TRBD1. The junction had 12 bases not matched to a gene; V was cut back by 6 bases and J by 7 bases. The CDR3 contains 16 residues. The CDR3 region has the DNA TGTGCCAGCAGCGAGGTGGACAGGGGTTCTAGCGGGGAGCTGTTTTTT. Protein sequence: CASSEVDRGSSGELFF.

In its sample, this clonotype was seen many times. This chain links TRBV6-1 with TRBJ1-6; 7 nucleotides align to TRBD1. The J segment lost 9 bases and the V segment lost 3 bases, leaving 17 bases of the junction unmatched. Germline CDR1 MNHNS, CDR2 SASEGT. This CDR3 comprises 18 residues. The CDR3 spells CASSEVWGQRVVSSPLHF. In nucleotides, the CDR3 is TGTGCCAGCAGTGAGGTTTGGGGACAGCGAGTCGTAAGTTCACCCCTCCACTTT.

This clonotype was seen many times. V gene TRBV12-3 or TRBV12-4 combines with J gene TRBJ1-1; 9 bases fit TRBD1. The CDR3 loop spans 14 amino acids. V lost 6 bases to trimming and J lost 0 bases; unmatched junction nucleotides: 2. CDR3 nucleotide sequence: TGTGCCAGCAGCTGGACAGGGGTGAACACTGAAGCTTTCTTT. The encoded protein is CASSWTGVNTEAFF.

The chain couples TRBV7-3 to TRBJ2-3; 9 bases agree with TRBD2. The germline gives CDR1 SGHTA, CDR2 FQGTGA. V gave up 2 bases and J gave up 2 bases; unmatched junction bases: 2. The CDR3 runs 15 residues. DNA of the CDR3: TGTGCCAGCAGCTTAGGACTAGCGAACACAGATACGCAGTATTTT. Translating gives CASSLGLANTDTQYF.

Written as DNA, the CDR3 is TGTGCCAGCAGCCGGGTGGCACGGAGACAAGAGACCCAGTACTTC. Translating it yields CASSRVARRQETQYF. The chain is built from TRBV7-6 and TRBJ2-5; D is unclear. Germline values: CDR1 SGHVS, CDR2 FNYEAQ. Trimming took off 5 bases at V and 2 bases at J, with 15 bases between the two ends. The CDR3 is 15 amino acids.

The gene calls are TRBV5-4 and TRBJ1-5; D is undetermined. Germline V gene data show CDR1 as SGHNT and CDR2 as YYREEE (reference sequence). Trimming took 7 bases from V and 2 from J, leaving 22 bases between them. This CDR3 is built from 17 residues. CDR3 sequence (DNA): TGTGCCAGCCCGTATTTTCACCCGGGGAGTGGCAATCAGCCCCAGCATTTT. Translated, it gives CASPYFHPGSGNQPQHF. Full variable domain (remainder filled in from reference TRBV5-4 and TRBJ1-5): ETGVTQSPTHLIKTRGQQVTLRCSSQSGHNTVSWYQQALGQGPQFIFQYYREEENGRGNFPPRFSGLQFPNYSSELNVNALELDDSALYLCASPYFHPGSGNQPQHFGDGTRLSIL.